This T cell receptor (beta chain) derives from a study of siplizumab effects on memory and regulatory T cells. Comment on this clone: The antigen remains undetermined.

Study findings and constraints: Major contributors to the alloresponse seemed to be naive T cells, which also appeared more diverse than memory cells.

Sequenced by immunoSEQ multiplex PCR; TCRdb stores in-frame clones only, minus some. The sample holds some 63,000 clones, 96% seen once. Germline values: CDR1 SGHTA, CDR2 FQGTGA. This CDR3 is 14 amino acids long. V lost 0 bases, J lost 1 base, and 6 bases lay in between. The TCR was taken from a human donor in good health. The sequenced sample consisted of naive CD8+ T cells sorted from blood. The V and J genes are TRBV7-3 and TRBJ2-5; D remains unclear. Written as DNA, the CDR3 is TGTGCCAGCAGCTTAACGGCAGGCCAAGAGACCCAGTACTTC. This encodes CASSLTAGQETQYF.